The 25 T cell receptor beta chains in this list originate from one sample, sequenced in a study of CD8 T cells in Susac syndrome. RNA was extracted with the RNeasy kit, and a quantity of roughly 0.45 to 1 ug was reverse transcribed using random hexamers. TCRdb recomputed calls from the immunoSEQ multiplex PCR reads with MiXCR, one row per CDR3 protein. The repertoire holds 100,000 to 150,000 distinct CDR3 sequences, with around 94% as singletons. Sequencing was performed on CD4+ T cells from PBMCs. These receptors were taken from a human donor in good health.

The rearrangement uses TRBV6-2 or TRBV6-3 and TRBJ2-3; perhaps D is TRBD1 or TRBD2 (5 bases each). In germline, CDR1 is MNHEY, CDR2 SVGEGT. Between the trimmed V and J ends, which lost 4 bases and 0 bases, there was a span of 11 bases. The CDR3 contains 15 residues. In DNA form, the CDR3 reads TGTGCCAGCAGTTCGGGGCAGATTAGCACAGATACGCAGTATTTT. It codes for CASSSGQISTDTQYF.

This clonotype was seen a single time. The rearrangement links TRBV7-9 to TRBJ2-7; possibly TRBD2 for D (6 bases). CDR1 and CDR2 from the germline V gene are SEHNR and FQNEAQ (reference sequence). There are 16 residues in the CDR3. The germline V and J ends were trimmed by 3 bases and 4 bases, with 19 bases remaining between them. The CDR3 bases are TGTGCCAGCAGCTTCGGGTTCGGGCAGGGAGGATACGAGCAGTACTTC. Residues: CASSFGFGQGGYEQYF.

V gene TRBV10-3 combines with J gene TRBJ1-1; 7 nucleotides match TRBD1. V dropped 6 bases and J dropped 10; count of bases not matched to a gene: 8. Per the germline V gene, CDR1 is ENHRY and CDR2 is SYGVKD. CDR3 length: 12 residues. DNA for the CDR3: TGTGCCATCAGGAAAGGGGGCGGGGGAGCTTTCTTT. It yields the protein CAIRKGGGGAFF.

This clonotype came up once. The V gene is TRBV20-1, the J gene TRBJ1-6, with unresolved D. This CDR3 spans 13 amino acids. The germline CDR1 and CDR2 sequences are DFQATT and SNEGSKA (reference sequence). Trimming stripped 1 base from V and 7 bases from J, with 8 bases between. As DNA, the CDR3 is TGCAGTGCTAGAGTATCCCCAAATTCACCCCTCCACTTT. Translating it yields CSARVSPNSPLHF.

V usage is TRBV4-1 and J usage is TRBJ1-2; D is ambiguous. V gave up 0 bases and J gave up 9 bases, with 17 bases separating them. Germline CDR1 MGHRA, CDR2 YSYEKL. The CDR3 totals 15 residues. As DNA, the CDR3 is TGCGCCAGCAGCCAAGAGGGGTATGACGACGGTCGCTACACCTTC. Its protein is CASSQEGYDDGRYTF.

The chain recombines TRBV20-1 with TRBJ2-3; TRBD1 matches at 7 bases. The CDR3 runs to 16 residues. The V and J ends lost 6 bases and 3 bases, in that order; junction bases with no gene match: 15. Per the germline V gene, CDR1 is DFQATT and CDR2 is SNEGSKA (reference sequence). The CDR3 is CSAVSLRGPWTDTQYF. Here the CDR3 DNA reads TGCAGTGCCGTTTCCTTAAGGGGGCCCTGGACAGATACGCAGTATTTT.

This clonotype showed up just once. The chain employs TRBV25-1 and TRBJ2-3; D not resolved. The germline V gene encodes CDR1 MGHDK and CDR2 SYGVNS. V dropped 4 bases and J dropped 1 base, with 15 bases sitting between them. The CDR3 is 16 amino acids. The CDR3, as DNA: TGTGCCAGCAGTGGGCTCTGGGTAGGGCGCACAGATACGCAGTATTTT. This encodes CASSGLWVGRTDTQYF.

V gene TRBV5-1 combines with J gene TRBJ2-1, with TRBD2 matching 12 bases. Germline trimming cut 4 bases from V and 8 bases from J; bases unmatched to any gene: 7. The CDR3 contains 15 residues. Germline lookup yields CDR1 SGHRS and CDR2 YFSETQ. Here the CDR3 reads CASSVLAGGLDEQFF. The CDR3 DNA reads as TGCGCCAGCAGCGTACTAGCGGGAGGATTGGATGAGCAGTTCTTC. Using reference TRBV5-1 and TRBJ2-1 for the parts outside the CDR3, the full variable domain is KAGVTQTPRYLIKTRGQQVTLSCSPISGHRSVSWYQQTPGQGLQFLFEYFSETQRNKGNFPGRFSGRQFSNSRSEMNVSTLELGDSALYLCASSVLAGGLDEQFFGPGTRLTVL.

The chain couples TRBV29-1 to TRBJ2-7; TRBD2 matches at 14 bases. CDR3 length equals 15 residues. Per the germline V gene, CDR1 is SQVTM and CDR2 is ANQGSEA. V was pared by 0 bases and J by 5 bases, with 3 bases of the junction left unmatched. The CDR3 loop reads CSVEEGTSGRHEQYF. CDR3 sequence (DNA): TGCAGCGTTGAAGAGGGGACTAGCGGGAGACACGAGCAGTACTTC.

The rearrangement joins TRBV20-1 to TRBJ1-4; D gene uncertain. This CDR3 contains 13 residues. From germline, CDR1 is DFQATT and CDR2 SNEGSKA (reference sequence). V lost 7 bases, J lost 2 bases, and 11 bases lay in between. The chain's CDR3 is CSVRRNTNEKLFF. The DNA for the CDR3 is TGCAGTGTTAGGAGGAATACTAATGAAAAACTGTTTTTT.

The V gene is TRBV5-1, the J gene TRBJ2-5; TRBD2 is a possible D gene (5 bases). The V end was cut by 0 bases, the J end by 5 bases, with 11 bases between. The germline gives CDR1 SGHRS, CDR2 YFSETQ. The CDR3 covers 14 residues. CDR3: CASSLAARGETQYF. In DNA form, the CDR3 reads TGCGCCAGCAGCTTGGCAGCGAGAGGGGAGACCCAGTACTTC. Variable domain in full (rest from reference TRBV5-1 and TRBJ2-5): KAGVTQTPRYLIKTRGQQVTLSCSPISGHRSVSWYQQTPGQGLQFLFEYFSETQRNKGNFPGRFSGRQFSNSRSEMNVSTLELGDSALYLCASSLAARGETQYFGPGTRLLVL.

This chain joins TRBV6-5 and TRBJ2-3; no clear D. The length of the CDR3 is 14 residues. Trimming removed 5 bases from V and 2 bases from J, with 11 bases in between. Looked up from germline, CDR1 is MNHEY and CDR2 is SVGAGI. In DNA form, the CDR3 reads TGTGCCAGCAGTCAGGCGGACCCCACAGATACGCAGTATTTT. It codes for CASSQADPTDTQYF.

The DNA of the CDR3 is TGTGCCAGCAGTTACGAGGGACCGAGGTATAATTCACCCCTCCACTTT. Protein sequence: CASSYEGPRYNSPLHF. The chain has TRBV6-5 and TRBJ1-6; perhaps TRBD1 as D (5 bases). The CDR3 consists of 16 residues. Trimming left V 2 bases short and J 4 bases short, with 12 bases between. Germline CDR1 MNHEY, CDR2 SVGAGI.

The V and J genes are TRBV6-5 and TRBJ1-1; D is unclear. Trimming removed 5 bases from V and 0 bases from J, with 7 bases in between. The germline CDR1 and CDR2 sequences are MNHEY and SVGAGI. The CDR3 loop spans 13 amino acids. The CDR3 is CASSLTVNTEAFF. The CDR3 nucleotides are TGTGCCAGCAGTCTGACTGTGAACACTGAAGCTTTCTTT.

The gene calls are TRBV5-6 and TRBJ2-5, with 11 positions matching TRBD2. The CDR3 length is 15 residues. V was pared by 4 bases and J by 3 bases, with 5 bases of the junction left unmatched. Looked up from germline, CDR1 is SGHDT and CDR2 is YYEEEE. The DNA for the CDR3 is TGTGCCAGCAGCCGCCCGGGACTAGCGGAAGAGACCCAGTACTTC. Residues: CASSRPGLAEETQYF.

This chain connects TRBV3-1 to TRBJ1-3; D gene uncertain. V gave up 1 base and J gave up 7 bases, with 8 bases separating them. This CDR3 spans 13 amino acids. In germline, CDR1 is LGHDT, CDR2 YNNKEL (reference sequence). For the CDR3, the DNA is TGTGCCAGCAGCCAAGGGTATAGTAACACCATATATTTT. Its translation is CASSQGYSNTIYF.

J is TRBJ1-2 and V is TRBV29-1, with D maybe TRBD1 (6 bases). V gave up 7 bases and J gave up 7 bases, with 16 bases separating them. This CDR3 is built from 12 residues. Germline V gene sequence: CDR1 SQVTM, CDR2 ANQGSEA. This chain's CDR3 is CSDSSGESGYTF. DNA for the CDR3: TGCAGCGATTCGTCAGGGGAAAGTGGCTACACCTTC.

The rearrangement links TRBV24-1 to TRBJ2-7; 7 bases agree with TRBD1. J was trimmed by 4 bases and V by 4 bases; bases with no gene match: 6. Germline V gene sequence: CDR1 KGHDR, CDR2 SFDVKD. This CDR3 is 14 amino acids long. The CDR3 DNA is TGTGCCACCAGTGACCCAGGGGGACCATACGAGCAGTACTTC. Protein sequence: CATSDPGGPYEQYF.

The J gene is TRBJ2-6, the V gene TRBV6-6, with D maybe TRBD2 (6 bases). V was shortened by 7 bases and J by 0 bases, with 10 bases between the two germline ends. The germline gives CDR1 MNHNY, CDR2 SVGAGI (reference sequence). This CDR3 comprises 15 residues. In DNA form, the CDR3 reads TGTGCCAGCATGGGGGGAGCCTCTGGGGCCAACGTCCTGACTTTC. Its protein is CASMGGASGANVLTF.

This clonotype has more than one count but fewer than ten. The chain links TRBV12-3 or TRBV12-4 to TRBJ2-7; TRBD1 aligns across 9 bases. V gave up 6 bases and J gave up 5 bases; unmatched junction bases: 11. The CDR3 covers 15 residues. Written as DNA, the CDR3 is TGTGCCAGCAGACCTCCCGGGACAGGGTTTCACGAGCAGTACTTC. Amino acids: CASRPPGTGFHEQYF.

This rearrangement joins TRBV20-1 to TRBJ2-1; D gene unclear. Trimming took off 5 bases at V and 2 bases at J, with 16 bases between the two ends. CDR3 length: 15 amino acids. CDR1 is DFQATT, CDR2 SNEGSKA, per germline (reference sequence). DNA for the CDR3: TGCAGTGCTGTCTCGGGTCTTTGGGCCTACAATGAGCAGTTCTTC. Translated, it gives CSAVSGLWAYNEQFF.

The rearrangement joins TRBV4-3 to TRBJ2-7; D perhaps matches TRBD2 (6 bases). Germline assignment: CDR1 LGHNA and CDR2 YSLEER. The CDR3 contains 15 residues. V lost 0 bases and J 7 bases, leaving 16 bases between the germline ends. The CDR3 nucleotides are TGCGCCAGCAGCCAAGAAAGGAGTTGGGCGGGGGAGCAGTACTTC. Residues: CASSQERSWAGEQYF.

The rearrangement joins TRBV2 to TRBJ2-6; D remains ambiguous. The CDR3 extends over 16 amino acids. V lost 4 bases to trimming and J lost 0 bases, with 10 bases between them. The germline V gene has CDR1 SNHLY and CDR2 FYNNEI. CDR3 loop: CASSVVRFSGANVLTF. Written as DNA, the CDR3 is TGTGCCAGCAGTGTGGTACGGTTCTCTGGGGCCAACGTCCTGACTTTC.

V and J are TRBV20-1 and TRBJ1-6; 7 bases map to TRBD1. The germline V gene encodes CDR1 DFQATT and CDR2 SNEGSKA (reference sequence). Trimming removed 6 bases from V and 10 bases from J; junction bases left unmatched: 6. The CDR3 spans 12 residues. CDR3 in DNA: TGCAGTGCCAACAGGGGAGGCTCACCCCTCCACTTT. Translating it yields CSANRGGSPLHF.

The chain combines TRBV18 with TRBJ1-5; no reliable D call. The CDR3 runs 15 residues. From germline, CDR1 is KGHSH and CDR2 LQKENI. Trimming shortened V by 6 bases and J by 6 bases, and 18 bases separated the two germline ends. CDR3 nucleotide sequence: TGTGCCAGCTCCCCGATCCGGGGTAGGGCTCAGCCCCAGCATTTT. It encodes CASSPIRGRAQPQHF.